This T cell receptor (beta chain) was observed in a study of metastatic and nonmetastatic thyroid tumors. For the study at large: Thyroid patients, malignant and benign, had repertoires compared across blood and tumor or nodule tissue.

V dropped 2 bases and J dropped 4; count of bases not matched to a gene: 3. This CDR3 has 15 residues. CDR1 and CDR2 from the germline V gene are MNHEY and SVGEGT. Patients underwent thyroid surgery, and none had received any treatment before it. Original methodology: Building a distant-metastasis classifier for papillary thyroid cancer drew on CDR3 differences across clinicopathological groups. TCRdb re-called the PCR reads via MiXCR. Clone size and V and J calls follow TCRdb, not the original study. The data hold around 12,000 clones, with roughly a quarter observed a single time. Only a few counts were recorded for this clone. Antigen specificity is unknown. Study-level points and caveats: Benign nodules reportedly had significantly lower TCR beta diversity than malignant thyroid tumors in blood and tumor.

The chain joins TRBV6-2 or TRBV6-3 to TRBJ2-1, with TRBD2 matching over 9 bases. This clonotype was obtained from a female donor with papillary thyroid cancer or a benign thyroid nodule (not recorded which). Some clones in this sample may be carry-over from other donors' samples. The sequencing sample was made of tumor tissue. CDR3 loop: CASSYTSGPYNEQFF. DNA for the CDR3: TGTGCCAGCAGTTACACTAGCGGGCCGTACAATGAGCAGTTCTTC.